Listed below are T cell receptor beta chains from one sample, sequenced in a study of cytomegalovirus exposure and HLA in healthy donors. The assay was immunoSEQ multiplex PCR, and TCRdb's table has in-frame clones only and misses some. The sample lists around 150,000 clones; roughly 77% were seen once. Sequencing was carried out using PBMCs. Receptor source: a man in his late teens or twenties in good health and CMV-seropositive. The CDR3 runs from the conserved cysteine through the conserved F or W. D genes are given only for firm matches. Size values are once, few and many counts, or a class for expanded clones, and some rows have none.

J gene | clone size | D gene | V gene | CDR3 protein | CDR3 DNA
TRBJ2-7 | . | TRBD1 | TRBV5-1 | CASSPGQGSGKASYEQYF | TGCGCCAGCTCGCCGGGACAGGGATCCGGTAAGGCCTCCTACGAGCAGTACTTC
TRBJ2-7 | . | . | TRBV14 | CASSLTSDPRYF | TGTGCCAGCAGCCTCACCAGCGATCCTCGCTACTTC
TRBJ1-2 | . | . | TRBV5-1 | CASTSEGYDYGYTF | TGCGCCAGCACCTCGGAGGGGTACGACTATGGCTACACCTTC
TRBJ2-2 | . | TRBD1 | TRBV12-5 | CASDSYRGLLDTGELFF | TGTGCTAGTGACTCCTACAGGGGGCTCTTAGACACCGGGGAGCTGTTTTTT
TRBJ2-3 | few | . | TRBV20-1 | CSASLRDTQYF | TGCAGTGCTAGTCTACGGGATACGCAGTATTTT
TRBJ1-5 | . | . | TRBV28 | CASSLVAAGSPQHF | TGTGCCAGCAGTTTGGTAGCGGCTGGTTCGCCCCAGCATTTT
TRBJ1-2 | few | . | TRBV6-6 | CASSLRGDDYGYTF | TGTGCCAGCAGTCTCCGGGGGGACGACTATGGCTACACCTTC
TRBJ2-7 | . | TRBD2 | TRBV27 | CASRGRDPPYEQYF | TGTGCCAGCAGGGGGAGGGACCCGCCGTACGAGCAGTACTTC
TRBJ1-4 | . | . | TRBV2 | CASRGQGSNFGKLFF | TGTGCCAGCAGGGGGCAGGGCTCTAACTTTGGAAAACTGTTTTTT
TRBJ2-7 | . | . | TRBV19 | CASTYKGGGFYEQYF | TGTGCCAGTACTTATAAGGGAGGAGGGTTCTACGAGCAGTACTTC
TRBJ2-5 | . | TRBD1 | TRBV5-1 | CASRGWDRSGETQYF | TGCGCCAGCAGGGGATGGGACAGGAGTGGGGAGACCCAGTACTTC
TRBJ1-1 | . | . | TRBV5-1 | CASSLVGQFNEAFF | TGCGCCAGCAGCTTGGTTGGGCAGTTTAATGAAGCTTTCTTT
TRBJ2-7 | few | . | TRBV7-9 | CASSSNGAYEQYF | TGTGCCAGCAGCTCTAACGGAGCCTACGAGCAGTACTTC
TRBJ2-5 | . | TRBD2 | TRBV11-2 | CASSQPLAGGQETQYF | TGTGCCAGCAGCCAACCTCTAGCGGGGGGACAAGAGACCCAGTACTTC
TRBJ2-7 | . | . | TRBV5-1 | CASSRHGGKGAYEQYF | TGCGCCAGCAGCCGACATGGCGGGAAGGGCGCCTACGAGCAGTACTTC
TRBJ1-2 | . | . | TRBV19 | CASSIAGTNYGYTF | TGTGCCAGTAGTATAGCAGGTACTAACTATGGCTACACCTTC
TRBJ2-3 | . | TRBD1 | TRBV27 | CASSFSAGQGEDTQYF | TGTGCCAGCAGTTTCTCGGCGGGACAGGGGGAAGATACGCAGTATTTT
TRBJ2-7 | . | . | TRBV30 | CAWSVFTYEQYF | TGTGCCTGGAGTGTATTCACCTACGAGCAGTACTTC
TRBJ2-3 | . | . | TRBV5-1 | CASSLGQSTDTQYF | TGCGCCAGCAGCTTGGGACAGAGCACAGATACGCAGTATTTT
TRBJ2-5 | . | TRBD1 | TRBV13 | CASSLRTGRVQETQYF | TGTGCCAGCAGCTTAAGGACAGGGCGAGTTCAAGAGACCCAGTACTTC
TRBJ1-4 | . | . | TRBV2 | CASSEVPGKKEKLFF | TGTGCCAGCAGTGAAGTACCAGGGAAGAAAGAAAAACTGTTTTTT
TRBJ1-1 | . | . | TRBV7-8 | CASSRRSDTEAFF | TGTGCCAGCAGCCGCCGTAGTGACACTGAAGCTTTCTTT
TRBJ2-7 | . | TRBD2 | TRBV7-3 | CASSLNLVAGVKGQQYF | TGTGCCAGCAGCTTAAATTTGGTAGCGGGGGTTAAGGGGCAGCAGTACTTC
TRBJ2-5 | few | TRBD2 | TRBV6-7 | CASRNKTSGSKETQYF | TGTGCCAGCAGGAACAAGACTAGCGGGAGCAAAGAGACCCAGTACTTC
TRBJ2-1 | . | TRBD2 | TRBV15 | CATSVTSGTSGYNEQFF | TGTGCCACCAGCGTCACGTCCGGGACTAGCGGCTACAATGAGCAGTTCTTC
TRBJ2-1 | . | TRBD2 | TRBV7-2 | CASSVSGMGNEQFF | TGTGCCAGCAGCGTTAGCGGGATGGGCAATGAGCAGTTCTTC
TRBJ2-5 | once | . | TRBV15 | CATSRVRAGGVETQYF | TGTGCCACCAGCAGAGTCCGGGCAGGAGGGGTAGAGACCCAGTACTTC
TRBJ2-7 | . | . | TRBV5-1 | CASSFAGLYEQYF | TGCGCCAGCAGCTTTGCGGGTTTATACGAGCAGTACTTC
TRBJ2-7 | . | . | TRBV10-3 | CAISEPIDSEISYEQYF | TGTGCCATCAGTGAGCCCATAGACAGCGAGATCTCCTACGAGCAGTACTTC
TRBJ2-7 | . | . | TRBV4-2 | CASSQDGGEQYF | TGTGCCAGCAGCCAAGATGGAGGCGAGCAGTACTTC
TRBJ2-2 | . | TRBD2 | TRBV5-1 | CASRSTSGRWTGELFF | TGCGCCAGCAGGTCTACTAGCGGGAGATGGACCGGGGAGCTGTTTTTT
TRBJ2-3 | . | TRBD1 | TRBV12-5 | CASHYNRGPTDTQYF | TGTGCTAGTCACTATAACAGGGGGCCGACAGATACGCAGTATTTT
TRBJ2-2 | . | TRBD1 | TRBV29-1 | CSVETGEATGELFF | TGCAGCGTTGAGACAGGGGAGGCCACCGGGGAGCTGTTTTTT
TRBJ2-7 | . | TRBD1 | TRBV7-2 | CASSRDRVNEQYF | TGTGCCAGCAGCCGGGACAGGGTCAACGAGCAGTACTTC
TRBJ1-2 | . | . | TRBV7-9 | CASSLDLEVRYGYTF | TGTGCCAGCAGCTTAGATCTGGAGGTTAGGTATGGCTACACCTTC